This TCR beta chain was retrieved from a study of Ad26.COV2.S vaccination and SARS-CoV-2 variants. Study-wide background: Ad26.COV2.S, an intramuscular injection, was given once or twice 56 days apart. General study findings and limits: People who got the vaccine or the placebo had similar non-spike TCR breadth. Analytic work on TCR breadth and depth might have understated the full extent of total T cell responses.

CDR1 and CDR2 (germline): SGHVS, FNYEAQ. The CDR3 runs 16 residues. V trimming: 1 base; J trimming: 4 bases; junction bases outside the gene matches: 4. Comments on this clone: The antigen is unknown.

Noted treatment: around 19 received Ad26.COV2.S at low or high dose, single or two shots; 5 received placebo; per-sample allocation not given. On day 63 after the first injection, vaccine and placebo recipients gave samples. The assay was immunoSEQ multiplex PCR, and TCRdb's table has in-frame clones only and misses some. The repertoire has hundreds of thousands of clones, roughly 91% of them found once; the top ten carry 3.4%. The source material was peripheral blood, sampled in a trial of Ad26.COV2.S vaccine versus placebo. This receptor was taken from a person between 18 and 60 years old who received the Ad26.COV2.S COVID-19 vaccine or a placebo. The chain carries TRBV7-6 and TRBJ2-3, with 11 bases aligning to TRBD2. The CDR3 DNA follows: TGTGCCAGCAGCTTAGTGGCTAGCGGGGGGCCAGATACGCAGTATTTT. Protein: CASSLVASGGPDTQYF.